Sequencing of this T cell receptor beta chain was carried out in a study of T cells after yellow fever vaccination. A few counts support this clonotype. Its antigen is unidentified. Trimming stripped 0 bases from V and 3 bases from J, with 11 bases between. The V gene's germline CDR1 is LGHNA and CDR2 YSLEER. This CDR3 has 15 residues. Study-level points and caveats: On re-exposure, the response was weaker but peaked faster, at day 5 versus 15. The presence of abundant clonotypes contaminating from the bulk population was possible in FACS-sorted repertoires. Most primary-vaccination clones recurred post-booster (about 96% CD4, roughly 90% CD8).

TCRdb re-called the 5' RACE reads through MiXCR, storing one row per CDR3 protein. The sample lists 100,000 to 150,000 distinct CDR3 sequences; under 9% were seen once. The TCR was taken from a young man who received the YFV17D yellow fever vaccine. Material: CD8+ T cells sorted from PBMCs, obtained on the day of the yellow fever booster vaccination. The chain joins TRBV4-3 to TRBJ2-5; TRBD2 might be the D (6 bases). The CDR3 reads CASSQDAGSEETQYF. CDR3 in DNA: TGCGCCAGCAGCCAAGATGCGGGGTCAGAAGAGACCCAGTACTTC.